This T cell receptor (beta chain) was obtained from a study of blood T cell repertoires in COVID-19. Study-wide background: The origin of the acute and convalescent COVID-19 samples was the United States, Italy and Spain. Sources were T cells, B-cell-depleted T cells, or PBMCs; the material itself was cDNA or gDNA.

J lost 7 bases, V lost 6 bases, and 6 bases had no gene match. This CDR3 comprises 13 residues. Germline V gene sequence: CDR1 MNHEY, CDR2 SVGEGT. How the authors handled the data: Estimation of nucleated cell counts relied on the amplification of reference gene primers. Method: immunoSEQ multiplex PCR; TCRdb's copy keeps in-frame clones and lacks some. Clonal size and the V and J genes are those of that table, whereas D and trimming came from the DNA. Of around 300,000 clones listed, 86% are singletons. The sequence was collected from a woman in her thirties with active or convalescent COVID-19. The genes are TRBV6-2 or TRBV6-3 and TRBJ1-5; 7 bases agree with TRBD1. The source material was peripheral blood. CDR3 protein: CASSLQGPQPQHF. For the CDR3, the DNA is TGTGCCAGCAGCCTACAGGGGCCACAGCCCCAGCATTTT.